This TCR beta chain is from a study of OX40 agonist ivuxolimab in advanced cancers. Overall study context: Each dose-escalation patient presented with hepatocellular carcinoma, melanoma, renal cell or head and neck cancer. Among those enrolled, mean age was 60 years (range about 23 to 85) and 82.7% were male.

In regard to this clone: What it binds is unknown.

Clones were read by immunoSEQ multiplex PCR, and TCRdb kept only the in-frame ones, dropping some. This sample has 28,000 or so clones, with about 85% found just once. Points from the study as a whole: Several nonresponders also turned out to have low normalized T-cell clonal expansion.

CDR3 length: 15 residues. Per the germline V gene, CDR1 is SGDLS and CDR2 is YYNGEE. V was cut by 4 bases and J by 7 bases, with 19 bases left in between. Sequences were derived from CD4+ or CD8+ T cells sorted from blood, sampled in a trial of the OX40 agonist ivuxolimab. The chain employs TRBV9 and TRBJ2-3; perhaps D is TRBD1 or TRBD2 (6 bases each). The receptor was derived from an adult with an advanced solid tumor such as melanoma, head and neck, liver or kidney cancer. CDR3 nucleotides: TGTGCCAGCAGCCCCGAGGGGGGAGTCTACAATACGCAGTATTTT. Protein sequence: CASSPEGGVYNTQYF.